This TCR beta chain was documented in a study of blood T cells in healthy people across ages. General study points: Per million T cells, TCR beta diversity dropped about linearly as age rose.

The CDR3 has 15 residues. V gave up 1 base and J gave up 6 bases; unmatched junction bases: 8. Germline assignment: CDR1 SQVTM and CDR2 ANQGSEA. This clonotype was seen a few times. Its antigen remains unidentified. Through a sample-barcoded 5' primer and a J-beta primer mix, a second PCR was run for roughly 6 to 11 cycles. TCRdb ran MiXCR on the 5' RACE reads and lists one entry per CDR3 protein. The sample carries about 1,400,000 distinct CDR3 sequences, approximately 40% recorded once. Sequences were obtained from blood. The chain links TRBV29-1 to TRBJ2-7; 11 nucleotides agree with TRBD1. The receptor's source is a woman aged 18-30 years in good health. The CDR3 region is CSVEAYGQGASEQYF. The CDR3 DNA follows: TGCAGCGTTGAAGCATACGGACAGGGGGCCTCCGAGCAGTACTTC.